This entry lists 20 T cell receptor beta chains sequenced from one sample in a study of early T cells in non-severe SARS-CoV-2 infection (dated by TCRdb to the early 2020s). To prepare the library, 5' RACE was applied. Sequencing instrument: NextSeq 500. TCRdb ran its own pipeline on the public reads, namely fastp trimming at Q25 and MiXCR clone calling, and kept in-frame beta chains. Rows with a matching CDR3 protein are joined into one entry that keeps the most common DNA and genes. The sample table contains under 95,000 distinct CDR3 sequences; only one count was recorded for 14% to 15% of them. Together, the top ten hold 4.5% to 7% of the sample. Material for sequencing was whole blood. The receptors stem from an adult who was a healthcare worker with PCR-confirmed SARS-CoV-2 infection or an uninfected control (not recorded which).

V is TRBV15 and J is TRBJ2-1, with 7 bases identical to TRBD1. CDR1 and CDR2 (germline): LNHNV, YYDKDF (reference sequence). This CDR3 has 14 amino acids. V shed 9 bases, J shed 0 bases, and the junction held 5 bases outside the gene matches. The CDR3 DNA follows: TGTGCCACTAAAAGGGACAGCTCCTACAATGAGCAGTTCTTC. Residues: CATKRDSSYNEQFF.

This clonotype came up many times. The chain combines TRBV18 with TRBJ1-2; D gene ambiguous. Looked up from germline, CDR1 is KGHSH and CDR2 is LQKENI. The CDR3 runs 12 residues. The ends were cut back, 3 bases at V and 3 bases at J, with 5 bases in the middle. CDR3 nucleotides: TGTGCCAGCTCACCGGGCGACTATGGCTACACCTTC. This translates into CASSPGDYGYTF.

This clonotype has more than one count but fewer than ten. The chain links TRBV20-1 to TRBJ2-1; D is ambiguous. Trimming removed 2 bases from V and 10 bases from J, with 6 bases in between. Looked up from germline, CDR1 is DFQATT and CDR2 is SNEGSKA (reference sequence). This CDR3 has 10 amino acids. CDR3 nucleotides: TGCAGTGCTAGATTTGGCGAGCAGTTCTTC. It translates to CSARFGEQFF.

V is TRBV20-1 and J is TRBJ2-1, with 10 bases fitting TRBD2. There are 15 residues in the CDR3. Germline values: CDR1 DFQATT, CDR2 SNEGSKA (reference sequence). J was trimmed by 5 bases and V by 6 bases; bases with no gene match: 10. The CDR3 nucleotides are TGCAGTGCCCGGGGGGAGCGGGAGGGCCACAATGAGCAGTTCTTC. Its protein is CSARGEREGHNEQFF.

The chain employs TRBV10-3 and TRBJ2-2; D remains ambiguous. CDR1 is ENHRY, CDR2 SYGVKD, per germline. The CDR3 runs to 13 residues. V lost 4 bases to trimming and J lost 6 bases, with 9 bases between them. CDR3 DNA sequence: TGTGCCATCAGTGTTTCGAGCGCCGGGGAGCTGTTTTTT. Translating it yields CAISVSSAGELFF.

This clonotype has at least ten counts. The J gene is TRBJ2-2, the V gene TRBV11-3; tentatively, D is TRBD1 or TRBD2 (5 bases each). The CDR3 loop spans 16 amino acids. Trimming stripped 5 bases from V and 3 bases from J, with 16 bases between. CDR1 is SGHNT and CDR2 is YENEEA in the germline V gene. CDR3 in DNA: TGTGCCAGCAGCCCGGGGCTTATGGCGGACACCGGGGAGCTGTTTTTT. It specifies CASSPGLMADTGELFF.

V gene TRBV30 combines with J gene TRBJ2-1, with D possibly matching TRBD2 (6 bases). The V and J ends lost 2 bases and 4 bases respectively, with 12 bases between them. This CDR3 has 14 amino acids. Germline V gene data show CDR1 as GTSNPN and CDR2 as SVGIG (reference sequence). CDR3 sequence: CAWSLGSQYNEQFF. CDR3 coding DNA: TGTGCCTGGAGTCTCGGGAGCCAATACAATGAGCAGTTCTTC.

This clonotype was seen a few times. The V call is TRBV12-3 or TRBV12-4, the J call TRBJ1-1; D gene ambiguous. The V gene lost 7 bases and the J gene lost 5 bases, with 11 bases spanning the gap. This CDR3 has 12 residues. CDR3 sequence: CASKWVGTEAFF. CDR3 nucleotides: TGTGCCAGCAAATGGGTTGGGACTGAAGCTTTCTTT.

In this sample, this clonotype turned up a few times. This chain links TRBV19 with TRBJ1-2; D is unclear. V was cut by 1 base and J by 8 bases, with 11 bases left in between. The CDR3 sequence is 13 residues long. CDR1 LNHDA and CDR2 SQIVND come from the germline V gene (reference sequence). This CDR3 reads CASSIATNEGYTF. The CDR3 nucleotides read TGTGCCAGTAGTATAGCCACCAATGAAGGCTACACCTTC.

V and J are TRBV27 and TRBJ1-2; D is ambiguous. Trimming removed 5 bases at V and 1 base at J, with 14 bases between. The CDR3 is 15 residues long. Germline CDR1 is MNHEY and CDR2 is SMNVEV (reference sequence). CDR3 DNA: TGTGCCAGCAGTCTTTCGTCCAGCTTTAACTATGGCTACACCTTC. Translation: CASSLSSSFNYGYTF.

Many counts were recorded for this clonotype. J is TRBJ1-6 and V is TRBV4-1; D unclear. The CDR3 runs to 15 residues. V was shortened by 4 bases and J by 4 bases, with 11 bases between the two germline ends. Looked up from germline, CDR1 is MGHRA and CDR2 is YSYEKL. CDR3 residues: CASSLNTEYNSPLHF. Written as DNA, the CDR3 is TGCGCCAGCAGCCTAAATACAGAATATAATTCACCCCTCCACTTT.

This clonotype was seen a handful of times. This chain joins TRBV5-4 and TRBJ2-1; TRBD2 matches at 9 bases. J lost 3 bases, V lost 4 bases, and 8 bases had no gene match. The CDR3 spans 16 residues. Germline assignment: CDR1 SGHNT and CDR2 YYREEE (reference sequence). CDR3 nucleotide sequence: TGTGCCAGCAGCCCTACTGGCGGGAGGGACTACAATGAGCAGTTCTTC. It is translated as CASSPTGGRDYNEQFF.

In DNA form, the CDR3 reads TGTGCCATCAGTGAACGTAGCGGGAGTTCTCTCGGGGAGCTGTTTTTT. This codes for CAISERSGSSLGELFF. This sequence joins TRBV10-3 and TRBJ2-2, with 9 positions matching TRBD2. The CDR3 consists of 16 residues. Germline values: CDR1 ENHRY, CDR2 SYGVKD. With 3 bases clipped from V and 7 bases from J, the junction kept 9 bases outside the gene matches.

V is TRBV6-1 and J is TRBJ2-1; D call uncertain. Germline V CDR1 and CDR2: MNHNS, SASEGT. The V and J ends lost 11 bases and 0 bases respectively, with 11 bases between them. The CDR3 totals 13 residues. CDR3 bases: TGTGCCTCCGCGAGTGGCTCCTACAATGAGCAGTTCTTC. Its translation: CASASGSYNEQFF.

This clonotype was counted many times. The genes are TRBV2 and TRBJ2-5, with TRBD2 as a possible D gene (6 bases). Germline CDR1 reads SNHLY; CDR2 reads FYNNEI. This CDR3 has 15 residues. With 7 bases removed from V and 5 bases from J, the gap between germline ends came to 20 bases. CDR3 residues: CASKGGGGEAETQYF. CDR3 coding DNA: TGTGCCAGCAAGGGTGGCGGCGGGGAGGCGGAGACCCAGTACTTC.

This clonotype was seen ten or more times. The chain combines TRBV4-1 with TRBJ2-5; D might be TRBD2 (6 bases). The CDR3 consists of 16 residues. Trimming took off 6 bases at V and 4 bases at J, with 21 bases between the two ends. Germline V gene lookup returns CDR1 MGHRA and CDR2 YSYEKL. CDR3 in DNA: TGCGCCAGCAGGCTTATGGCGGGAAGAGGTCCAGAGACCCAGTACTTC. This codes for CASRLMAGRGPETQYF.

The chain employs TRBV19 and TRBJ2-3; 10 positions agree with TRBD1. CDR1 LNHDA and CDR2 SQIVND come from the germline V gene (reference sequence). The length of the CDR3 is 14 residues. The ends lost 8 bases at V and 3 bases at J; junction bases unmatched: 5. This CDR3 is CASRTGGETDTQYF. The CDR3 bases are TGTGCCAGTCGGACAGGGGGAGAAACAGATACGCAGTATTTT.

This clonotype has a count of ten or more. The genes are TRBV7-8 and TRBJ1-6; D not certain. The CDR3 extends over 14 amino acids. Germline loops: CDR1 SGHVS, CDR2 FQNEAQ. V dropped 4 bases and J dropped 7 bases, with 11 bases sitting between them. In nucleotides, the CDR3 is TGTGCCAGCAGCTCGGTCCAGCGGAATTCACCCCTCCACTTT. This translates into CASSSVQRNSPLHF.

This clonotype was seen only a few times. The chain combines TRBV20-1 with TRBJ2-1; TRBD2 is a possible D gene (6 bases). The V end lost 4 bases, the J end lost 2 bases, and 12 bases lay between the germline ends. This CDR3 is built from 14 residues. The V gene's germline CDR1 is DFQATT and CDR2 SNEGSKA (reference sequence). The CDR3 loop is CSATPGLAYNEQFF. The DNA of the CDR3 is TGCAGTGCTACCCCGGGACTCGCCTACAATGAGCAGTTCTTC.

This clonotype was recorded a few times. The CDR3 DNA reads TGCGCCAGCAGCCAAGTAGGGCGTAGGACTAGTTGGGATACGCAGTATTTT. Protein product: CASSQVGRRTSWDTQYF. The chain combines TRBV4-1 with TRBJ2-3; 7 nucleotides align to TRBD2. The J segment lost 6 bases and the V segment lost 1 base, leaving 13 bases of the junction unmatched. Germline CDR1 and CDR2: MGHRA and YSYEKL. The CDR3 extends over 17 amino acids.